This TCR beta chain was sequenced in a study of T cell repertoires in cytomegalovirus infection. Study summary: Recently identified HLA-C-restricted CMV epitopes were among the peptides used.

This clonotype was seen only a few times. No antigen is known for it. The germline V gene has CDR1 DFQATT and CDR2 SNEGSKA (reference sequence). The germline V and J ends were trimmed by 0 bases and 8 bases, with 13 bases remaining between them. The CDR3 is 13 amino acids. TCRdb itself ran the reads through MiXCR, one entry per CDR3 protein. The table lists about 770,000 distinct CDR3 sequences, approximately 32% of them singletons. This sample comprised cultured CD8+ T cells from PBMCs, obtained from culture after CMV antigen stimulation. This chain uses TRBV20-1 with TRBJ1-1; unclear D gene. This TCR was recovered from a human donor in good health (CMV status not recorded). Some clones in this sample may be carry-over from other donors' samples. The CDR3 bases are TGCAGTGCTAGAGATTGGAGTCGAGGGGAAGCTTTCTTT. Protein: CSARDWSRGEAFF.